The 26 T cell receptor beta chains given below trace back to one sample, sequenced in a study of radiotherapy plus CTLA-4 blockade in lung cancer. Measured with immunoSEQ multiplex PCR; TCRdb has only the in-frame clones, and not every one. The sample yields 35,000 to 50,000 clones, 73% seen once. Sequenced material: peripheral blood, taken from a patient treated with radiotherapy plus ipilimumab. The receptors shown here come from a human donor with non-small cell lung cancer who had a complete response to radiotherapy plus ipilimumab.

The chain carries TRBV18 and TRBJ1-5, with 8 bases fitting TRBD1. CDR3 length equals 14 residues. Germline-derived CDR1 and CDR2 are KGHSH and LQKENI. Unmatched junction bases numbered 3, after V lost 4 bases and J lost 4 bases. CDR3 in amino acids: CASSQDRANQPQHF. DNA of the CDR3: TGTGCCAGCTCACAGGACAGGGCGAATCAGCCCCAGCATTTT.

V gene TRBV7-3 combines with J gene TRBJ2-7, with D perhaps TRBD2 (6 bases). Trimming took 5 bases from V and 2 from J, leaving 16 bases between them. The CDR3 runs 15 residues. Germline V gene data show CDR1 as SGHTA and CDR2 as FQGTGA. In nucleotides, the CDR3 is TGTGCCAGCAGCCCCGAGGAGGGACCTACCTACGAGCAGTACTTC. Translated, it gives CASSPEEGPTYEQYF.

The chain combines TRBV9 with TRBJ2-1; D might be TRBD2 (6 bases). Germline V lookup: CDR1 SGDLS, CDR2 YYNGEE. V lost 1 base, J lost 5 bases, and 13 bases lay in between. CDR3 size: 15 residues. DNA for the CDR3: TGTGCCAGCAGCGTATCCGGGAGTGAAAACAATGAGCAGTTCTTC. This sequence encodes CASSVSGSENNEQFF.

The chain links TRBV7-8 to TRBJ2-7; no clear D gene. The CDR3 extends over 16 amino acids. Trimming removed 1 base from V and 7 bases from J, with 20 bases in between. CDR1 and CDR2 from the germline V gene are SGHVS and FQNEAQ. The CDR3 DNA reads TGTGCCAGCAGCTTAGTCTCCTTGAGGTCCCCTGGGGAGCAGTACTTC. It translates to CASSLVSLRSPGEQYF.

The chain links TRBV5-1 to TRBJ2-3; D is possibly TRBD1 (6 bases). There are 14 residues in the CDR3. Germline loops: CDR1 SGHRS, CDR2 YFSETQ. The V end lost 4 bases, the J end lost 4 bases, and 13 bases lay between the germline ends. As DNA, the CDR3 is TGCGCCAGCAGCCCGGGCCCAGGGGCAGATACGCAGTATTTT. Translating it yields CASSPGPGADTQYF. Full variable domain (remainder filled in from reference TRBV5-1 and TRBJ2-3): KAGVTQTPRYLIKTRGQQVTLSCSPISGHRSVSWYQQTPGQGLQFLFEYFSETQRNKGNFPGRFSGRQFSNSRSEMNVSTLELGDSALYLCASSPGPGADTQYFGPGTRLTVL.

This chain connects TRBV7-6 to TRBJ2-3, with 8 bases fitting TRBD1. CDR3 length equals 14 residues. Germline assignment: CDR1 SGHVS and CDR2 FNYEAQ. V trimming: 5 bases; J trimming: 4 bases; junction bases outside the gene matches: 5. The CDR3 loop is CASSVRQGSDTQYF. The DNA of the CDR3 is TGTGCCAGCAGCGTACGACAGGGGTCAGATACGCAGTATTTT.

The chain carries TRBV10-3 and TRBJ2-2; 9 nucleotides align to TRBD2. The J segment lost 2 bases and the V segment lost 6 bases, leaving 7 bases of the junction unmatched. Germline loops: CDR1 ENHRY, CDR2 SYGVKD. This CDR3 contains 16 residues. This chain's CDR3 is CAISLTSGINTGELFF. CDR3 DNA sequence: TGTGCCATCAGCTTGACTAGCGGCATAAACACCGGGGAGCTGTTTTTT.

The chain joins TRBV29-1 to TRBJ1-5; 8 nucleotides match TRBD1. Germline values: CDR1 SQVTM, CDR2 ANQGSEA. J gave up 6 bases and V 4 bases, and 5 bases lay outside the gene matches. This CDR3 has 13 residues. This CDR3 reads CSVVPGGGQPQHF. The CDR3, as DNA: TGCAGCGTTGTTCCAGGGGGCGGTCAGCCCCAGCATTTT.

The V call is TRBV4-1, the J call TRBJ1-5; 7 positions match TRBD1. The length of the CDR3 is 17 residues. V was pared by 0 bases and J by 4 bases, with 9 bases of the junction left unmatched. Germline values: CDR1 MGHRA, CDR2 YSYEKL. The CDR3 loop is CASSQDFPARGNQPQHF. CDR3 bases: TGCGCCAGCAGCCAAGATTTCCCGGCCAGGGGGAATCAGCCCCAGCATTTT.

J is TRBJ1-1 and V is TRBV19; the match to TRBD1 covers 8 bases. V was pared by 7 bases and J by 5 bases, with 12 bases of the junction left unmatched. Germline assignment: CDR1 LNHDA and CDR2 SQIVND (reference sequence). CDR3 length: 15 residues. The CDR3 sequence: CASIDRDRLKTEAFF. The CDR3 DNA sequence: TGTGCCAGTATAGACCGGGACAGGCTAAAGACTGAAGCTTTCTTT.

The chain recombines TRBV19 with TRBJ2-7; 12 bases line up with TRBD1. Germline loops: CDR1 LNHDA, CDR2 SQIVND (reference sequence). This CDR3 is 18 amino acids long. Trimming removed 6 bases from V and 0 bases from J; junction bases left unmatched: 12. The CDR3: CASSRRDRGLLSSYEQYF. In nucleotides, the CDR3 is TGTGCCAGTAGCCGCCGGGACAGGGGGCTCCTTAGCTCCTACGAGCAGTACTTC.

The rearrangement links TRBV6-5 to TRBJ1-3, with D unresolved. Germline loops: CDR1 MNHEY, CDR2 SVGAGI. V was shortened by 0 bases and J by 0 bases, with 9 bases between the two germline ends. The CDR3 has 16 amino acids. CDR3 DNA: TGTGCCAGCAGTTACTCTGGCGGATACTCTGGAAACACCATATATTTT. Amino acids: CASSYSGGYSGNTIYF.

Sample share makes this clone medium-sized. The rearrangement links TRBV7-2 to TRBJ1-1; no clear D. Trimming shortened V by 3 bases and J by 7 bases, and 6 bases separated the two germline ends. This CDR3 is built from 11 residues. Germline values: CDR1 SGHTA, CDR2 FQGNSA. DNA for the CDR3: TGTGCCAGCAGCTTTACAGATGAAGCTTTCTTT. It encodes CASSFTDEAFF.

On this clone itself: At one boundary the junction diverges from the germline segment, which might be a read error. The rearrangement links TRBV11-2 to TRBJ2-7; 10 bases are shared with TRBD1. The CDR3 runs 14 residues. Germline V gene sequence: CDR1 SGHAT, CDR2 FQNNGV. The CDR3 nucleotides are TGTGCCAGCAGCGTAGACAGGGGGCTCAACGAGCAGTACTTC. This gives the protein CASSVDRGLNEQYF.

This chain links TRBV29-1 with TRBJ2-5; a possible D gene is TRBD2 (5 bases). The V gene lost 7 bases and the J gene lost 1 base, with 13 bases spanning the gap. The CDR3 spans 13 residues. Looked up from germline, CDR1 is SQVTM and CDR2 is ANQGSEA. CDR3 in DNA: TGCAGCGCCGGGGTTAAAACCCAAGAGACCCAGTACTTC. Encoded protein: CSAGVKTQETQYF. The complete variable domain, with remaining parts taken from reference TRBV29-1 and TRBJ2-5, reads SAVISQKPSRDICQRGTSLTIQCQVDSQVTMMFWYRQQPGQSLTLIATANQGSEATYESGFVIDKFPISRPNLTFSTLTVSNMSPEDSSIYLCSAGVKTQETQYFGPGTRLLVL.

The gene calls are TRBV30 and TRBJ1-1; D not resolved. V gave up 1 base and J gave up 12 bases, with 24 bases separating them. The CDR3 has 15 amino acids. The germline gives CDR1 GTSNPN, CDR2 SVGIG (reference sequence). The CDR3 DNA follows: TGTGCCTGGAGTGCTACTTTGGGTCGGGATGTAAGTACTTTCTTT. Its translation: CAWSATLGRDVSTFF. The full variable domain, in which reference TRBV30 and TRBJ1-1 provide the parts outside the CDR3, is SQTIHQWPATLVQPVGSPLSLECTVEGTSNPNLYWYRQAAGRGLQLLFYSVGIGQISSEVPQNLSASRPQDRQFILSSKKLLLSDSGFYLCAWSATLGRDVSTFFGQGTRLTVV.

This chain uses TRBV18 with TRBJ2-3; 8 nucleotides line up with TRBD1. Germline V gives CDR1 KGHSH, CDR2 LQKENI. V was pared by 2 bases and J by 3 bases, with 4 bases of the junction left unmatched. This CDR3 comprises 15 residues. The CDR3, as DNA: TGTGCCAGCTCACCAGGGACAGGTACAACAGATACGCAGTATTTT. This sequence encodes CASSPGTGTTDTQYF.

The rearrangement joins TRBV7-2 to TRBJ2-5; D gene unclear. The ends were cut back, 7 bases at V and 3 bases at J, with 9 bases in the middle. The CDR3 totals 12 residues. Germline V gene data show CDR1 as SGHTA and CDR2 as FQGNSA. CDR3 protein: CASTEFKETQYF. The DNA for the CDR3 is TGTGCCAGCACGGAGTTCAAAGAGACCCAGTACTTC.

This chain uses TRBV11-2 with TRBJ2-7, with a possible D match to TRBD1 (6 bases). Between the trimmed V and J ends, which lost 2 bases and 3 bases, there was a span of 11 bases. Germline V gives CDR1 SGHAT, CDR2 FQNNGV. This CDR3 comprises 14 residues. The DNA for the CDR3 is TGTGCCAGCAGCTTAAGAGGACAGTTCTACGAGCAGTACTTC. Protein: CASSLRGQFYEQYF.

J is TRBJ2-5 and V is TRBV7-9, with TRBD1 matching over 7 bases. The J call may be faulty, since TRBJ2-7 better matches the DNA end. The CDR3 runs 15 residues. Germline V gene sequence: CDR1 SEHNR, CDR2 FQNEAQ (reference sequence). This chain's CDR3 is CASSYQGGSYYEQYF. The CDR3 DNA follows: TGTGCCAGCAGCTATCAAGGGGGCTCATACTACGAGCAGTACTTC.

The rearrangement links TRBV5-1 to TRBJ2-1; the match to TRBD2 covers 7 bases. The CDR3 extends over 13 amino acids. The germline CDR1 and CDR2 sequences are SGHRS and YFSETQ. J gave up 7 bases and V 4 bases, and 5 bases lay outside the gene matches. CDR3 coding DNA: TGCGCCAGCAGCACCCACGGGGGGAATGAGCAGTTCTTC. The encoded protein is CASSTHGGNEQFF. Full variable domain (outside the CDR3, taken from reference TRBV5-1 and TRBJ2-1): KAGVTQTPRYLIKTRGQQVTLSCSPISGHRSVSWYQQTPGQGLQFLFEYFSETQRNKGNFPGRFSGRQFSNSRSEMNVSTLELGDSALYLCASSTHGGNEQFFGPGTRLTVL.

V gene TRBV5-1 combines with J gene TRBJ2-2, with D possibly being TRBD2 (6 bases). The V end was cut by 0 bases, the J end by 3 bases, with 9 bases between. The germline V gene encodes CDR1 SGHRS and CDR2 YFSETQ. The CDR3 sequence is 15 residues long. CDR3 bases: TGCGCCAGCAGCTTGGAGGGACTTTACACCGGGGAGCTGTTTTTT. Translating it yields CASSLEGLYTGELFF.

The V gene is TRBV10-1, the J gene TRBJ2-1; D perhaps matches TRBD1 (5 bases). Germline CDR1 and CDR2: WNHNN and SYGVQD (reference sequence). V was clipped by 2 bases and J by 4 bases, with 6 bases between them. This CDR3 contains 13 residues. The CDR3 DNA reads TGCGCCAGCAGTGAGCCAGGGTACAATGAGCAGTTCTTC. It yields the protein CASSEPGYNEQFF.

This chain uses TRBV7-9 with TRBJ2-3; possibly TRBD2 for D (6 bases). Trimming pared 5 bases from V and 5 bases from J, leaving 14 bases between. CDR1 SEHNR and CDR2 FQNEAQ come from the germline V gene (reference sequence). The CDR3 loop spans 14 amino acids. CDR3 loop: CASSPGQGGDTQYF. CDR3 nucleotide sequence: TGTGCCAGCAGCCCCGGGCAGGGAGGAGATACGCAGTATTTT.

The CDR3 spells CASSVGSLAGGPDGELFF. The CDR3 region has the DNA TGTGCCAGCAGCGTAGGGTCACTAGCGGGGGGGCCGGACGGGGAGCTGTTTTTT. The gene calls are TRBV9 and TRBJ2-2, with 13 bases that match TRBD2. Looked up from germline, CDR1 is SGDLS and CDR2 is YYNGEE. Trimming took 0 bases from V and 7 from J; bases not matched to a gene: 9. CDR3 length: 18 residues.

The rearrangement links TRBV7-2 to TRBJ2-5, with TRBD2 matching over 7 bases. Gene TRBJ2-7 matches the end of the DNA better, so the J call may be wrong. The CDR3 is 16 amino acids. The germline gives CDR1 SGHTA, CDR2 FQGNSA. Written as DNA, the CDR3 is TGTGCCAGCAGCTTACGAGCGGGGACTGGTTTGAGCGAGCAGTACTTC. Its translation is CASSLRAGTGLSEQYF.